What follows are 3 T cell receptor beta chains derived from one specimen sequenced in a study of chemoradiotherapy in HPV16-positive cancers. The method was immunoSEQ multiplex PCR; TCRdb's version includes in-frame clones alone and lacks a portion of them. The sample shows fewer than 70,000 clones, roughly nine tenths of them seen only once. This material consisted of blood, taken from a patient who underwent chemoradiotherapy. The receptor set was obtained from a human donor with HPV-associated anogenital cancer.

The rearrangement joins TRBV4-2 to TRBJ2-1, with 9 bases lining up with TRBD1. The CDR3 spans 14 residues. V shed 1 base and J 9 bases; nucleotides not matched to a gene: 4. CDR1 is LGHNA, CDR2 YNFKEQ, per germline. CDR3 DNA sequence: TGTGCCAGCAGCCAAGGGGGGACAGGGACTGAGCAGTTCTTC. Protein product: CASSQGGTGTEQFF.

The V gene is TRBV11-2, the J gene TRBJ1-5, with 8 positions matching TRBD1. After removal of 5 bases from V and 1 base from J, the junction contained 7 bases not matched to a gene. The CDR3 is made up of 16 amino acids. Germline lookup yields CDR1 SGHAT and CDR2 FQNNGV. CDR3 residues: CASSRGHRGSNQPQHF. CDR3 nucleotide sequence: TGTGCCAGCAGCCGGGGCCACAGGGGGAGCAATCAGCCCCAGCATTTT.

This chain connects TRBV18 to TRBJ1-1; D is uncertain. Trimming took 8 bases from V and 1 from J, leaving 17 bases between them. CDR1 is KGHSH, CDR2 LQKENI, per germline. The CDR3 covers 15 residues. CDR3 loop: CASLPNIAANTEAFF. The CDR3 nucleotides are TGTGCCAGCCTACCTAATATAGCGGCGAACACTGAAGCTTTCTTT. The complete variable domain, with remaining parts taken from reference TRBV18 and TRBJ1-1, reads NAGVMQNPRHLVRRRGQEARLRCSPMKGHSHVYWYRQLPEEGLKFMVYLQKENIIDESGMPKERFSAEFPKEGPSILRIQQVVRGDSAAYFCASLPNIAANTEAFFGQGTRLTVV.